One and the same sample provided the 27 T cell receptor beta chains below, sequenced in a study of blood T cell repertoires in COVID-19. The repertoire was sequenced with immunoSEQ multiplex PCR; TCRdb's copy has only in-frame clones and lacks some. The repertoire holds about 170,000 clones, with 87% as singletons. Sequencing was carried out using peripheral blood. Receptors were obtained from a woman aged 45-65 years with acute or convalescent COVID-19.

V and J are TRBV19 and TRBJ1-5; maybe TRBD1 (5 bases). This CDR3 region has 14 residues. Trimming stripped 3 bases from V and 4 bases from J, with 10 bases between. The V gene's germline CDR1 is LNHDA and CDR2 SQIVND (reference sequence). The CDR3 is CASSMMTANQPQHF. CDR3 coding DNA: TGTGCCAGTAGTATGATGACAGCTAATCAGCCCCAGCATTTT.

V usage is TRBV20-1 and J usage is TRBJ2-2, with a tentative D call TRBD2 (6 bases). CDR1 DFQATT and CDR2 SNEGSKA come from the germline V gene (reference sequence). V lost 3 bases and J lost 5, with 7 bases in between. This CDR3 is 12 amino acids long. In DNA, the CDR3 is TGCAGTGCTAGTCGGGAGACCGGGGAGCTGTTTTTT. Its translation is CSASRETGELFF.

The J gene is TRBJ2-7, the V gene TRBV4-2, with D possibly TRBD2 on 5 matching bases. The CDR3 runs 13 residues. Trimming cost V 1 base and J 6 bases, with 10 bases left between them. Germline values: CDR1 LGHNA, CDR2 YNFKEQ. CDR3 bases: TGTGCCAGCAGCCAAGGGACTTTCCGCGAGCAGTACTTC. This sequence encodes CASSQGTFREQYF.

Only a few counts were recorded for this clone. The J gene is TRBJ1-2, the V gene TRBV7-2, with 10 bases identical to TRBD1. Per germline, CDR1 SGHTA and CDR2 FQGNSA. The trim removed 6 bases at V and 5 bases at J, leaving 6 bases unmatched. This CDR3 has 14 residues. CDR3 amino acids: CASRSRTGGYGYTF. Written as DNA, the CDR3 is TGTGCCAGCAGGTCCCGGACAGGGGGTTATGGCTACACCTTC.

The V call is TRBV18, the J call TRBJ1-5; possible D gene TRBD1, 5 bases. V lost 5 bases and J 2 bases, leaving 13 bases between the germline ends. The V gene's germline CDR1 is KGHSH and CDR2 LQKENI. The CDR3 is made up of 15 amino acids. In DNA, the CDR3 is TGTGCCAGCTCAGCAGACGGGGGAGGCAATCAGCCCCAGCATTTT. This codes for CASSADGGGNQPQHF.

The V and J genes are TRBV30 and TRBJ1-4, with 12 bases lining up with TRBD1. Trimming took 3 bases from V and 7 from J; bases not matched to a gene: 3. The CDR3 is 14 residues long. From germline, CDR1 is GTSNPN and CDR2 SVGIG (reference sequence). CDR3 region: CAWRGGQGAEKLFF. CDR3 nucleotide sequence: TGTGCCTGGAGAGGGGGACAGGGGGCTGAAAAACTGTTTTTT.

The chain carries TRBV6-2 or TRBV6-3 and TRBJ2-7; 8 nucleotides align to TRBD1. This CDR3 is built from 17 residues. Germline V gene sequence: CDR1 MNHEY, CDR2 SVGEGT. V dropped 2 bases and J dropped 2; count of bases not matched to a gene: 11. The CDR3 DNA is TGTGCCAGCAGTTACGAAGGACGGGACAGGACCACCTACGAGCAGTACTTC. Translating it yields CASSYEGRDRTTYEQYF.

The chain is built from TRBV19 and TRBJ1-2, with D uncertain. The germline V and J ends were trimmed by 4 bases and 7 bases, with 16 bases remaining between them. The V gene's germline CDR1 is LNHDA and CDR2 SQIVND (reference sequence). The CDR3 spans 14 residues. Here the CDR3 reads CASSTLLIAGGYTF. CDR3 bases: TGTGCCAGTAGTACTTTACTGATCGCCGGTGGCTACACCTTC. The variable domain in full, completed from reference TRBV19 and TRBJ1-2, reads DGGITQSPKYLFRKEGQNVTLSCEQNLNHDAMYWYRQDPGQGLRLIYYSQIVNDFQKGDIAEGYSVSREKKESFPLTVTSAQKNPTAFYLCASSTLLIAGGYTFGSGTRLTVV.

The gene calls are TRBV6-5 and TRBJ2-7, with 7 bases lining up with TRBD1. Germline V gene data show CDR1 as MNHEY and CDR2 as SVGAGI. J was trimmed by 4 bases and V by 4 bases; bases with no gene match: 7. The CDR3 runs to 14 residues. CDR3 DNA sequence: TGTGCCAGCAGTTGGACAGGAGATCTTTACGAGCAGTACTTC. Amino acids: CASSWTGDLYEQYF.

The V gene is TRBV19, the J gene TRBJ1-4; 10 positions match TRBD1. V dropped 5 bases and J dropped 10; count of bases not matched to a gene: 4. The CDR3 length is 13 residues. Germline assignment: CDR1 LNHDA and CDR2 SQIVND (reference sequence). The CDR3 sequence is CASSLTGGGKLFF. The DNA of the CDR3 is TGTGCCAGTAGTTTGACAGGGGGCGGAAAACTGTTTTTT.

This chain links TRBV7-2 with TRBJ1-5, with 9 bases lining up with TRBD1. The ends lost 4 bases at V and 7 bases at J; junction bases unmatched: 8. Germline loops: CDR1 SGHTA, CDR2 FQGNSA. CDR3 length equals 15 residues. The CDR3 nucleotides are TGTGCCAGCAGCTACGGGACAGGGAAGGGCCAGCCCCAGCATTTT. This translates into CASSYGTGKGQPQHF.

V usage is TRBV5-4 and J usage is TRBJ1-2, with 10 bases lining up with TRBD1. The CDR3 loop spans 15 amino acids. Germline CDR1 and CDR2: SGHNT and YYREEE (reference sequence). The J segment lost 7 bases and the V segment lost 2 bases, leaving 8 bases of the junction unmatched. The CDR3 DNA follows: TGTGCCAGCAGCTTACCGCTGACAGGGGGCGCTGGCTACACCTTC. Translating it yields CASSLPLTGGAGYTF.

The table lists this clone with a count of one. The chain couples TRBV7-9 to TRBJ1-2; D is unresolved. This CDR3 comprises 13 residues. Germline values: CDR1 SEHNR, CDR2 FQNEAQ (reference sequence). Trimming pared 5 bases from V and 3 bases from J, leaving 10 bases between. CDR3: CASSLPGDYGYTF. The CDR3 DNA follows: TGTGCCAGCAGCCTTCCCGGGGACTATGGCTACACCTTC.

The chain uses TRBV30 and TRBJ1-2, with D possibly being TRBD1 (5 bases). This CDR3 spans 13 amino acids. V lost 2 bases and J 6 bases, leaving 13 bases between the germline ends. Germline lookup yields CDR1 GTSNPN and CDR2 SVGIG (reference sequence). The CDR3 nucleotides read TGTGCCTGGAGTCCGTCAGGGCCCCATGGCTACACCTTC. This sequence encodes CAWSPSGPHGYTF.

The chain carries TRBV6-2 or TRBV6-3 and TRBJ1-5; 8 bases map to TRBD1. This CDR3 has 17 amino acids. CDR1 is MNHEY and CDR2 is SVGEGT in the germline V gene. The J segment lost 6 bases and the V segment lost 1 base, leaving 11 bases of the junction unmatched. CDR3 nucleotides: TGTGCCAGCAGTTACTTTTATCAGGGGGCTCTAAGTCAGCCCCAGCATTTT. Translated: CASSYFYQGALSQPQHF.

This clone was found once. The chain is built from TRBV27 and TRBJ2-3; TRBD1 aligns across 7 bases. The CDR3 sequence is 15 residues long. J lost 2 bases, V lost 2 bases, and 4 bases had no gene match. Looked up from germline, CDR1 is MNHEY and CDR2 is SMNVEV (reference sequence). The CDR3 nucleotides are TGTGCCAGCAGTTTACTGGGGACAGTCACAGATACGCAGTATTTT. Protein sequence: CASSLLGTVTDTQYF.

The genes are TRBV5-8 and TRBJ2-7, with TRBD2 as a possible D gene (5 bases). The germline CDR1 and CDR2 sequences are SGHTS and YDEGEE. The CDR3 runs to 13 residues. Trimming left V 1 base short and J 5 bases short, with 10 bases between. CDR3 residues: CASSLRGLDEQYF. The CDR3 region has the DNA TGTGCCAGCAGCTTGAGAGGGTTGGACGAGCAGTACTTC.

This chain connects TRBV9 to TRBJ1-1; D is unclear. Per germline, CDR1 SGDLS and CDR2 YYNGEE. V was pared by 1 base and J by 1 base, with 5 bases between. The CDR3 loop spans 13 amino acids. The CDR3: CASSVTTNTEAFF. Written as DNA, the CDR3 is TGTGCCAGCAGCGTAACAACGAACACTGAAGCTTTCTTT.

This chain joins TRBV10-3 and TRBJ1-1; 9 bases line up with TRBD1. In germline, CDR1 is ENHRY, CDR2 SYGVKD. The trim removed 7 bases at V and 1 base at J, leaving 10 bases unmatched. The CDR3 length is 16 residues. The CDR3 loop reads CAITGQGFGRNTEAFF. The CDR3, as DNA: TGTGCCATCACCGGACAGGGGTTTGGGAGGAACACTGAAGCTTTCTTT.

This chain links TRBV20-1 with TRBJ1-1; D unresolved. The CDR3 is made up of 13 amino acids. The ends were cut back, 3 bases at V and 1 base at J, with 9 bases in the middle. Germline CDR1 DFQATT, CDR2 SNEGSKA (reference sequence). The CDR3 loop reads CSASWGGNTEAFF. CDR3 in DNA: TGCAGTGCTAGTTGGGGAGGGAACACTGAAGCTTTCTTT.

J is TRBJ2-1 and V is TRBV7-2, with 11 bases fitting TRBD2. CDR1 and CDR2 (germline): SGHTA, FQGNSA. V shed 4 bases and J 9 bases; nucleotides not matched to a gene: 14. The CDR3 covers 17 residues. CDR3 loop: CASSSSKLAGAFREQFF. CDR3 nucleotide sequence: TGTGCCAGCAGCTCAAGCAAACTAGCGGGGGCCTTCCGTGAGCAGTTCTTC.

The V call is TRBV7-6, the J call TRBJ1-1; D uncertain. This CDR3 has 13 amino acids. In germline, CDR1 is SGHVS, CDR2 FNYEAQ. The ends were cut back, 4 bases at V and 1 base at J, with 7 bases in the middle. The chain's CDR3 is CASSSNRNTEAFF. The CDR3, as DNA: TGTGCCAGCAGCTCGAACAGGAACACTGAAGCTTTCTTT.

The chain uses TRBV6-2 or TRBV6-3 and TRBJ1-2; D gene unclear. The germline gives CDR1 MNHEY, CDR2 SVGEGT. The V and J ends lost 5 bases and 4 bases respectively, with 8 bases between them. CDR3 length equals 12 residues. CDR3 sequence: CASSEASYGYTF. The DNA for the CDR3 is TGTGCCAGCAGTGAGGCCAGCTATGGCTACACCTTC.

The CDR3 loop reads CASSYAPNYGYTF. The CDR3 DNA sequence: TGTGCCAGCAGTTACGCGCCTAACTATGGCTACACCTTC. The chain has TRBV6-5 and TRBJ1-2, with D uncertain. CDR1 is MNHEY, CDR2 SVGAGI, per germline. The CDR3 loop spans 13 amino acids. Trimming took off 2 bases at V and 0 bases at J, with 4 bases between the two ends.

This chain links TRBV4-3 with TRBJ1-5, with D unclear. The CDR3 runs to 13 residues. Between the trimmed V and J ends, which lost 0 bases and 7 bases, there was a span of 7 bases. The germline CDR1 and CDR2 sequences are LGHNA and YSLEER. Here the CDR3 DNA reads TGCGCCAGCAGCCAAGACCCAGGCCAGCCCCAGCATTTT. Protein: CASSQDPGQPQHF.

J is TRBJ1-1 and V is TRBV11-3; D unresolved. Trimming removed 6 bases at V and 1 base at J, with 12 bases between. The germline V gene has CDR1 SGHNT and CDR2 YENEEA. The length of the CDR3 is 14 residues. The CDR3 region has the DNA TGTGCCAGCAGACTCTATTGGGCGAACACTGAAGCTTTCTTT. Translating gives CASRLYWANTEAFF.

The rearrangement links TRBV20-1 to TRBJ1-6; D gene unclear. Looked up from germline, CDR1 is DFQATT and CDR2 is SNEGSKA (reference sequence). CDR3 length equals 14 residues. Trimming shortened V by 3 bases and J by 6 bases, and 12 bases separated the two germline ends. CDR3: CSASLARGNSPLHF. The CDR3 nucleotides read TGCAGTGCTAGTTTAGCGCGAGGTAATTCACCCCTCCACTTT.